This TCR beta chain was found in a study of beta chain features in type 1 diabetes. The length of the CDR3 is 15 residues. V was clipped by 3 bases and J by 3 bases, with 16 bases between them. Germline V gives CDR1 GTSNPN, CDR2 SVGIG (reference sequence). Only a few counts were recorded for this clone. Expressed TCRB transcripts were sequenced because the isolated RNA had all been reverse transcribed beforehand. Clones were sequenced by immunoSEQ multiplex PCR, and TCRdb holds only the in-frame ones, with some missing. The sample yields 350,000 to 400,000 clones, roughly 16% seen once. Specimen: naive CD4+ T cells from blood. The chain uses TRBV30 and TRBJ2-3, with D possibly matching TRBD2 (5 bases). The receptor was derived from a woman aged 18-29 years in good health. The chain's CDR3 is CAWSGRRLATDTQYF. The CDR3 nucleotides are TGTGCCTGGAGCGGTCGGAGGTTGGCGACAGATACGCAGTATTTT. Combining the CDR3 with reference TRBV30 and TRBJ2-3 gives the whole variable domain SQTIHQWPATLVQPVGSPLSLECTVEGTSNPNLYWYRQAAGRGLQLLFYSVGIGQISSEVPQNLSASRPQDRQFILSSKKLLLSDSGFYLCAWSGRRLATDTQYFGPGTRLTVL.